These 8 T cell receptor beta chains were all obtained from the same sample, sequenced in a study of OX40 agonist ivuxolimab in advanced cancers. Clones were sequenced by immunoSEQ multiplex PCR, and TCRdb holds only the in-frame ones, with some missing. The table lists about 52,000 clones, around 94% of them singletons. Sequencing was performed on CD4+ or CD8+ T cells sorted from blood, taken in a trial of the OX40 agonist ivuxolimab. The receptors shown here come from an adult with an advanced solid tumor such as melanoma, head and neck, liver or kidney cancer.

The V and J genes are TRBV4-1 and TRBJ2-7, with 10 bases matching TRBD1. CDR1 is MGHRA, CDR2 YSYEKL, per germline. This CDR3 region has 14 residues. Trimming cost V 4 bases and J 7 bases; bases outside gene matches: 7. CDR3: CASSPGTGEGEQYF. The DNA of the CDR3 is TGCGCCAGCAGCCCCGGGACAGGGGAGGGTGAGCAGTACTTC.

This clone was counted a few times. The chain couples TRBV28 to TRBJ2-7; 7 nucleotides agree with TRBD1. This CDR3 is 13 amino acids long. V lost 8 bases to trimming and J lost 2 bases; unmatched junction nucleotides: 6. Germline-derived CDR1 and CDR2 are MDHEN and SYDVKM. CDR3 protein: CASLKGQTYEQYF. CDR3 nucleotide sequence: TGTGCCAGCCTCAAGGGACAGACCTACGAGCAGTACTTC. Filled out from reference TRBV28 and TRBJ2-7, the complete variable domain reads DVKVTQSSRYLVKRTGEKVFLECVQDMDHENMFWYRQDPGLGLRLIYFSYDVKMKEKGDIPEGYSVSREKKERFSLILESASTNQTSMYLCASLKGQTYEQYFGPGTRLTVT.

The V gene is TRBV28, the J gene TRBJ1-1, with 8 nucleotides matching TRBD1. In germline, CDR1 is MDHEN, CDR2 SYDVKM. The CDR3 spans 20 residues. V was pared by 5 bases and J by 3 bases, with 23 bases of the junction left unmatched. In DNA form, the CDR3 reads TGTGCCAGCAGTCACCAAGGACTCTTCTCCGACAGGGGACTGGACACTGAAGCTTTCTTT. Amino acids: CASSHQGLFSDRGLDTEAFF.

This clone was observed a handful of times. This chain uses TRBV19 with TRBJ2-2; maybe TRBD2 (6 bases). The V and J ends lost 8 bases and 4 bases respectively, with 17 bases between them. The CDR3 runs to 15 residues. Germline-derived CDR1 and CDR2 are LNHDA and SQIVND (reference sequence). This CDR3 is CASGGREFLTGELFF. CDR3 DNA: TGTGCCAGTGGCGGTCGGGAGTTTCTCACCGGGGAGCTGTTTTTT.

The gene calls are TRBV4-1 and TRBJ2-7, with no clear D. V lost 1 base and J lost 6, with 13 bases in between. The V gene's germline CDR1 is MGHRA and CDR2 YSYEKL. This CDR3 contains 14 residues. The CDR3 DNA sequence: TGCGCCAGCAGCCAAGCAGGAACAGTTGTCGAGCAGTACTTC. Protein: CASSQAGTVVEQYF.

The J gene is TRBJ2-3, the V gene TRBV28, with D possibly TRBD2 on 6 matching bases. Per the germline V gene, CDR1 is MDHEN and CDR2 is SYDVKM. The CDR3 runs 14 residues. Trimming took off 11 bases at V and 4 bases at J, with 19 bases between the two ends. In DNA, the CDR3 is TGTGCCGTAGGGGCCCCGGGGGAGGCAGATACGCAGTATTTT. Protein sequence: CAVGAPGEADTQYF.

The genes are TRBV7-2 and TRBJ2-3; TRBD2 might be the D (6 bases). This CDR3 is built from 13 residues. In germline, CDR1 is SGHTA, CDR2 FQGNSA. The germline V and J ends were trimmed by 4 bases and 3 bases, with 8 bases remaining between them. The CDR3 coding sequence is TGTGCCAGCAGCTGGAGGGCGACAGATACGCAGTATTTT. It encodes CASSWRATDTQYF.

This chain links TRBV28 with TRBJ2-5, with D unclear. Trimming pared 5 bases from V and 5 bases from J, leaving 6 bases between. The CDR3 covers 11 residues. Looked up from germline, CDR1 is MDHEN and CDR2 is SYDVKM. CDR3 region: CASSVWETQYF. The CDR3 nucleotides are TGTGCCAGCAGTGTCTGGGAGACCCAGTACTTC.